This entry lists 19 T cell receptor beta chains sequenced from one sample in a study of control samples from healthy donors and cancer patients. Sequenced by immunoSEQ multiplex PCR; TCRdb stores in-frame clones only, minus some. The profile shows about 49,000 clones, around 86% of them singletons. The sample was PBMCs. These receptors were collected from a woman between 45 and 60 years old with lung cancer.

CDR3 amino acids: CASSLEGRQPQHF. CDR3 DNA sequence: TGTGCCAGCAGCTTAGAGGGGCGTCAGCCCCAGCATTTT. This chain connects TRBV7-2 to TRBJ1-5, with D maybe TRBD1 (5 bases). Per the germline V gene, CDR1 is SGHTA and CDR2 is FQGNSA. This CDR3 contains 13 residues. The germline V and J ends were trimmed by 1 base and 6 bases, with 7 bases remaining between them.

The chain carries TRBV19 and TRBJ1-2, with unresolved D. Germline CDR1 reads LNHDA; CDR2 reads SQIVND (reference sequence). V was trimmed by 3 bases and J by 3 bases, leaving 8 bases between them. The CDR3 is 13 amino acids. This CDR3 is CASSMGQDYGYTF. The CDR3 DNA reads TGTGCCAGTAGTATGGGTCAGGACTATGGCTACACCTTC.

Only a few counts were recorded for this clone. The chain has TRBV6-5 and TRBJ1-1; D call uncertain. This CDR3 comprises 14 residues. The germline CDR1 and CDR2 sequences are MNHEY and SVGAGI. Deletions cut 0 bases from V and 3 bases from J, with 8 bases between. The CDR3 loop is CASSYSGSYTEAFF. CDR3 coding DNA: TGTGCCAGCAGTTACTCGGGGTCGTACACTGAAGCTTTCTTT.

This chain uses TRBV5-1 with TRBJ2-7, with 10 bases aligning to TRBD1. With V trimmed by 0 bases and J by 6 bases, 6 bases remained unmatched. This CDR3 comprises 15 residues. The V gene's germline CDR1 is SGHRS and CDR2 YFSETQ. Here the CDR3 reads CASSLGVTGGSEQYF. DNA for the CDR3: TGCGCCAGCAGCTTGGGGGTGACAGGGGGCTCCGAGCAGTACTTC.

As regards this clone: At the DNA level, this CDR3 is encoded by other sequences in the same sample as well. The CDR3 bases are TGTGCCAGCAGTTTATCTCCGAACACTGAAGCTTTCTTT. Protein: CASSLSPNTEAFF. V is TRBV27 and J is TRBJ1-1; D is unclear. The germline V and J ends were trimmed by 0 bases and 1 base, with 3 bases remaining between them. The length of the CDR3 is 13 residues. Germline V gives CDR1 MNHEY, CDR2 SMNVEV (reference sequence).

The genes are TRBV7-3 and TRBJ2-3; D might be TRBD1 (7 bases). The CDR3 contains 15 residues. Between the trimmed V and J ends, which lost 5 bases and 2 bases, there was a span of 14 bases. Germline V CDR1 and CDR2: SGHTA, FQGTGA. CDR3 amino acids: CASSLGGGATDTQYF. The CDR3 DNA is TGTGCCAGCAGCCTAGGGGGCGGGGCCACAGATACGCAGTATTTT.

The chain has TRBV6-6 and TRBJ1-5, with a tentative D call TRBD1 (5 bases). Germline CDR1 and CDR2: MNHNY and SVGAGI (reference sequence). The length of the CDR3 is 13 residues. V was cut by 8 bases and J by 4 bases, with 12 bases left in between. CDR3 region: CASGAGINQPQHF. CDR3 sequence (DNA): TGTGCCAGCGGAGCAGGGATAAATCAGCCCCAGCATTTT.

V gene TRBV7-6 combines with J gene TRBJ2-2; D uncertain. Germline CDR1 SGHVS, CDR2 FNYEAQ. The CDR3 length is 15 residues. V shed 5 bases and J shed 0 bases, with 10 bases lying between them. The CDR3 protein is CASSLGRTNTGELFF. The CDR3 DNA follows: TGTGCCAGCAGCCTCGGACGAACGAACACCGGGGAGCTGTTTTTT.

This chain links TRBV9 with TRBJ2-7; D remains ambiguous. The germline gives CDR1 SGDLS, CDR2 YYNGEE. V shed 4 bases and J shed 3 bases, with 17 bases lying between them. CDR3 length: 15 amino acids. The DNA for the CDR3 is TGTGCCAGCAGCTCCTCCTTTTCGGGTAACTACGAGCAGTACTTC. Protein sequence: CASSSSFSGNYEQYF.

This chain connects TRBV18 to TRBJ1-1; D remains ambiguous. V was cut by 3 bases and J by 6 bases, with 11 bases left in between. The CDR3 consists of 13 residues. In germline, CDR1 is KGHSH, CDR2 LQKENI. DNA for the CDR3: TGTGCCAGCTCACCCTCTAAGACGGCTGAAGCTTTCTTT. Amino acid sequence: CASSPSKTAEAFF. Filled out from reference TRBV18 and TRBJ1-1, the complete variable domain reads NAGVMQNPRHLVRRRGQEARLRCSPMKGHSHVYWYRQLPEEGLKFMVYLQKENIIDESGMPKERFSAEFPKEGPSILRIQQVVRGDSAAYFCASSPSKTAEAFFGQGTRLTVV.

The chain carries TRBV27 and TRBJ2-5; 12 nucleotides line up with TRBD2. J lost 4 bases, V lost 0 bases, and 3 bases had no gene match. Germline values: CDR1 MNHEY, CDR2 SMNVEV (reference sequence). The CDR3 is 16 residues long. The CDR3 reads CASSLSASGGGETQYF. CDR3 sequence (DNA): TGTGCCAGCAGTTTATCGGCTAGCGGGGGGGGAGAGACCCAGTACTTC.

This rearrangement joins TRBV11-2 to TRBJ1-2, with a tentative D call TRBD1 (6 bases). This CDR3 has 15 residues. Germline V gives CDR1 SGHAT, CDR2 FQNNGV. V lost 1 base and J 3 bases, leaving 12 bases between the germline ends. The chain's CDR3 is CASSLVGGLDYGYTF. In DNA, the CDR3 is TGTGCCAGCAGCTTAGTTGGGGGGCTCGACTATGGCTACACCTTC.

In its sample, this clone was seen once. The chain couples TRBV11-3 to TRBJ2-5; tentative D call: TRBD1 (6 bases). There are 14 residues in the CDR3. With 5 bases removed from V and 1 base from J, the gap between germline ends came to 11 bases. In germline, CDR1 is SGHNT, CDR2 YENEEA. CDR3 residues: CASSLGGSQETQYF. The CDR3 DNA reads TGTGCCAGCAGCCTAGGGGGAAGCCAAGAGACCCAGTACTTC. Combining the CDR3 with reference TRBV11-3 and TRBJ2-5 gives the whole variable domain EAGVVQSPRYKIIEKKQPVAFWCNPISGHNTLYWYLQNLGQGPELLIRYENEEAVDDSQLPKDRFSAERLKGVDSTLKIQPAELGDSAVYLCASSLGGSQETQYFGPGTRLLVL.

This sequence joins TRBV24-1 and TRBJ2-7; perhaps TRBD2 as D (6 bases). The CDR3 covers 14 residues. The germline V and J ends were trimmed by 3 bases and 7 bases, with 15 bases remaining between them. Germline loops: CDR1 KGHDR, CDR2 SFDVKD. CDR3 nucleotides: TGTGCCACCAGTGATCCCGCGGGGTCAGGGGAGCAGTACTTC. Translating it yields CATSDPAGSGEQYF.

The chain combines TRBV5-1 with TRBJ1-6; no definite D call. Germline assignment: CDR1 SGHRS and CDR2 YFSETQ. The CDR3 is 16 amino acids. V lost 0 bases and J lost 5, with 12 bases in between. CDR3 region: CASSLEVGADNSPLHF. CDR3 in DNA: TGCGCCAGCAGCTTGGAGGTAGGAGCTGATAATTCACCCCTCCACTTT.

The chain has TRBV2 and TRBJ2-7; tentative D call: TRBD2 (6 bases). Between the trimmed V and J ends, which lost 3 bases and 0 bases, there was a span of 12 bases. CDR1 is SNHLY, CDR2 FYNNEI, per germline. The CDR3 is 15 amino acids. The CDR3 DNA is TGTGCCAGCAGTGATACCCGGGACTTCTCCTACGAGCAGTACTTC. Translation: CASSDTRDFSYEQYF.

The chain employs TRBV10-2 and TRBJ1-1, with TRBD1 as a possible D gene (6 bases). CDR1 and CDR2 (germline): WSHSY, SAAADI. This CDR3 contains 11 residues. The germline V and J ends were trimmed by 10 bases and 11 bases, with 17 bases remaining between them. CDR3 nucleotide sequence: TGCGCCACCGGACAGTCCTTGAGGGCTTTCTTT. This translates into CATGQSLRAFF.

CDR3 residues: CASSPNVGITEAFF. The CDR3 DNA reads TGTGCCAGCAGCCCTAATGTTGGGATCACTGAAGCTTTCTTT. The chain has TRBV9 and TRBJ1-1; D gene ambiguous. Germline CDR1 and CDR2: SGDLS and YYNGEE. This CDR3 contains 14 residues. V was clipped by 4 bases and J by 4 bases, with 14 bases between them.

The CDR3 protein is CASTRTGAGNTIYF. The DNA of the CDR3 is TGTGCCAGTACCCGGACAGGGGCTGGAAACACCATATATTTT. The rearrangement links TRBV19 to TRBJ1-3, with TRBD1 matching 9 bases. V shed 7 bases and J 2 bases; nucleotides not matched to a gene: 3. The length of the CDR3 is 14 residues. Per germline, CDR1 LNHDA and CDR2 SQIVND (reference sequence).